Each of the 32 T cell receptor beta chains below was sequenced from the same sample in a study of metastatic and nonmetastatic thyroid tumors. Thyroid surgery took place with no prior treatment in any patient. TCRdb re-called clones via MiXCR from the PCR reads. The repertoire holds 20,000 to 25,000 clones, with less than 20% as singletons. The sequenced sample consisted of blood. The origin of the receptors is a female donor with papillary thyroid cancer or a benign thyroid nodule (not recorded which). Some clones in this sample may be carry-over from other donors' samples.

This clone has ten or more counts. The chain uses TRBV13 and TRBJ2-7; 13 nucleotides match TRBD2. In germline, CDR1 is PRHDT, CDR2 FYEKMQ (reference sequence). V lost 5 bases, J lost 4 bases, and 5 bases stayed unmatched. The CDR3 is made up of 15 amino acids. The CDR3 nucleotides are TGTGCCAGCAGCATGGGACTAGCGGGGAGATACGAGCAGTACTTC. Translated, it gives CASSMGLAGRYEQYF. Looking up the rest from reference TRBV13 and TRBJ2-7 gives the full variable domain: AAGVIQSPRHLIKEKRETATLKCYPIPRHDTVYWYQQGPGQDPQFLISFYEKMQSDKGSIPDRFSAQQFSDYHSELNMSSLELGDSALYFCASSMGLAGRYEQYFGPGTRLTVT.

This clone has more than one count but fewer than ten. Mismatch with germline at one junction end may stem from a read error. DNA for the CDR3: TGTGCCAGCAGTGTGTTTCCCAACACCGAAGCTTTCTTT. This codes for CASSVFPNTEAFF. This chain joins TRBV2 and TRBJ1-1; D unresolved. CDR3 size: 13 residues. Germline values: CDR1 SNHLY, CDR2 FYNNEI. The full variable domain, rest sourced from reference TRBV2 and TRBJ1-1, is EPEVTQTPSHQVTQMGQEVILRCVPISNHLYFYWYRQILGQKVEFLVSFYNNEISEKSEIFDDQFSVERPDGSNFTLKIRSTKLEDSAMYFCASSVFPNTEAFFGQGTRLTVV.

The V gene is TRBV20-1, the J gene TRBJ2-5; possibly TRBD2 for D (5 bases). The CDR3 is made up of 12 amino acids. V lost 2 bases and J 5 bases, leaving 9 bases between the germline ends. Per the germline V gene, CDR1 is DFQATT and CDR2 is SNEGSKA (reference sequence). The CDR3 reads CSARWTLETQYF. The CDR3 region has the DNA TGCAGTGCTAGATGGACTTTGGAGACCCAGTACTTC.

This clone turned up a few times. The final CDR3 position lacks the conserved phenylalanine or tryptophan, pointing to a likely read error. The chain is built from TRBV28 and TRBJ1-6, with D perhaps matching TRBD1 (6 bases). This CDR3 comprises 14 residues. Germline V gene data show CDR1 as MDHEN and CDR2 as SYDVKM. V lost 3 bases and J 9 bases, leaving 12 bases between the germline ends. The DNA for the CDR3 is TGTGCCAGCAGTTTTGGGACATGTCGTTCACCCCTCCACTCT. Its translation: CASSFGTCRSPLHS.

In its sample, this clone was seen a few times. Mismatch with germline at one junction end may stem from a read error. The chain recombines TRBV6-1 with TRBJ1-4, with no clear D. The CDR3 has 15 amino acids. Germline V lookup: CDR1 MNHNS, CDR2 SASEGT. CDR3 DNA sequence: TGTGCCAGCAGTGAATTCATGACACAATATGAAGAACTGTTTTTT. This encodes CASSEFMTQYEELFF.

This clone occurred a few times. In DNA, the CDR3 is TGTGCCAGCAATGGGTCGTGGACATCGAACACTGAAGCTTTCTTT. This encodes CASNGSWTSNTEAFF. The chain joins TRBV6-1 to TRBJ1-1, with D possibly being TRBD1 (5 bases). CDR1 MNHNS and CDR2 SASEGT come from the germline V gene. V lost 7 bases and J lost 1, with 16 bases in between. The CDR3 totals 15 residues.

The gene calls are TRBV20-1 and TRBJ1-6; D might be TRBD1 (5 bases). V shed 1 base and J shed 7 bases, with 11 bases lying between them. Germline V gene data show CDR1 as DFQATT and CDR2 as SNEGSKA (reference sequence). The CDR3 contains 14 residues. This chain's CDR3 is CSARGGHWNSPLHF. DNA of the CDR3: TGCAGTGCTAGAGGGGGCCATTGGAATTCACCCCTCCACTTT.

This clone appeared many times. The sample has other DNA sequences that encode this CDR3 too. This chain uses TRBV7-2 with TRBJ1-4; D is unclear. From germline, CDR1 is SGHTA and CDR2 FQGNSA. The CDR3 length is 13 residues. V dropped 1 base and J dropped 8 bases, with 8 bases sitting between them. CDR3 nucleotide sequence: TGTGCCAGCAGCTTAGGAGTGAACGAAAAACTGTTTTTT. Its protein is CASSLGVNEKLFF. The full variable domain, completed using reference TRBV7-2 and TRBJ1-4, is GAGVSQSPSNKVTEKGKDVELRCDPISGHTALYWYRQSLGQGLEFLIYFQGNSAPDKSGLPSDRFSAERTGGSVSTLTIQRTQQEDSAVYLCASSLGVNEKLFFGSGTQLSVL.

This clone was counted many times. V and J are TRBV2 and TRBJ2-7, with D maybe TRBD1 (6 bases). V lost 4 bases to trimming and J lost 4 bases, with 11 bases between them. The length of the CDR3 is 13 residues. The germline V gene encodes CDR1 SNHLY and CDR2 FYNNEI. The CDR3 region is CASSGGPRYEQYF. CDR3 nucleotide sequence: TGTGCCAGCAGTGGGGGGCCACGGTACGAGCAGTACTTC.

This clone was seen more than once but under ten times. In DNA, the CDR3 is TGTGCCAGCAGCCAAGATATGACTGCTAGCCCCTACAATGAGCAGTTCTTC. Protein product: CASSQDMTASPYNEQFF. This chain joins TRBV3-1 and TRBJ2-1; tentatively, D is TRBD2 (5 bases). CDR3 size: 17 residues. Deletions cut 0 bases from V and 2 bases from J, with 14 bases between. CDR1 and CDR2 from the germline V gene are LGHDT and YNNKEL (reference sequence).

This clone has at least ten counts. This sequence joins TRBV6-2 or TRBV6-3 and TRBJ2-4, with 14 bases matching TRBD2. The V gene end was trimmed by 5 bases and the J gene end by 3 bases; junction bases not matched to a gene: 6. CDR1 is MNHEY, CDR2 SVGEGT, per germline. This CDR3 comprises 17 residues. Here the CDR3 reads CASSDGTSGSVKNIQYF. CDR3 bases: TGTGCCAGCAGTGACGGGACTAGCGGGAGCGTCAAAAACATTCAGTACTTC.

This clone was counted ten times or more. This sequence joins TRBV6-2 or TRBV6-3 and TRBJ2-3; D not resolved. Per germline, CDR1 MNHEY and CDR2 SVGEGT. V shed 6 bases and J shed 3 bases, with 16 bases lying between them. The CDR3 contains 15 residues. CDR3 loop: CASSQSGVRTDTQYF. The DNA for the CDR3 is TGTGCCAGCAGCCAAAGTGGGGTTAGGACAGATACGCAGTATTTT.

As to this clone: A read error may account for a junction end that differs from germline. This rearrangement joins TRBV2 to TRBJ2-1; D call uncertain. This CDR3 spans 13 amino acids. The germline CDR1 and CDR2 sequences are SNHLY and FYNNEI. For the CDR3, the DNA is TGTGCCAGCAGTAAGTCGCTCAACAACGAGCAGTTCTTC. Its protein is CASSKSLNNEQFF.

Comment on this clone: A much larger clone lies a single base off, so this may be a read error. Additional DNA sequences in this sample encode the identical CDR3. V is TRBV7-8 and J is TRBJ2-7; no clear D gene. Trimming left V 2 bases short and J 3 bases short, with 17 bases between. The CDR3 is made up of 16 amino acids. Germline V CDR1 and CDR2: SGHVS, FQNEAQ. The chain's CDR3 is CASSLSGSGGLYEQYF. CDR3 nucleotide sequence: TGTGCCAGCAGCTTAAGTGGCTCCGGTGGGCTCTACGAGCAGTACTTC.

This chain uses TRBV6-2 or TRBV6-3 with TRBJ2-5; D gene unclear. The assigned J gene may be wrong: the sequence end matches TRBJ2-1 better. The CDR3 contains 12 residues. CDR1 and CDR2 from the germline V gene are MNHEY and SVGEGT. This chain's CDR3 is CVTPLSVNEQFF. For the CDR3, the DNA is TGTGTCACCCCCCTTTCGGTGAATGAGCAGTTCTTC.

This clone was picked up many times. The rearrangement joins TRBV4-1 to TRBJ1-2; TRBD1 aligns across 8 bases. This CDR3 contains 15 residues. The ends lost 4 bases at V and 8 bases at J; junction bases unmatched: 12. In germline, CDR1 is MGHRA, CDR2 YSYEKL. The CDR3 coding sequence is TGCGCCAGCAGCCCCACCCAGGGGGCAGTTGTGGGCTACACCTTC. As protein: CASSPTQGAVVGYTF.

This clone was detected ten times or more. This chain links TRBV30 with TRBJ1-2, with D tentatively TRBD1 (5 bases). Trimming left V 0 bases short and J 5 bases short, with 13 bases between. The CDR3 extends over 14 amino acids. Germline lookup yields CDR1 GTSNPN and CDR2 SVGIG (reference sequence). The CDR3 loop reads CAWSVAGPAYGYTF. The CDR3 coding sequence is TGTGCCTGGAGTGTCGCAGGGCCCGCTTATGGCTACACCTTC.

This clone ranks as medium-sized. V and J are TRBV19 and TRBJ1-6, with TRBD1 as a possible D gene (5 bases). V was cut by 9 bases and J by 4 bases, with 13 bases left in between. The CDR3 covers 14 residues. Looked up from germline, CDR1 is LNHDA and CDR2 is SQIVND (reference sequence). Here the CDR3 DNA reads TGTGCCAGCACCTCGGACATTTATAATTCACCCCTCCACTTT. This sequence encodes CASTSDIYNSPLHF.

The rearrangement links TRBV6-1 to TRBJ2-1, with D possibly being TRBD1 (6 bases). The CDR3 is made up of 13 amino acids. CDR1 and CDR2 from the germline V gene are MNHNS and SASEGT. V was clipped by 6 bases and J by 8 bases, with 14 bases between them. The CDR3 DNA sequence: TGTGCCAGCAGGGGGGAACAGGGCCATGAGCAGTTCTTC. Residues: CASRGEQGHEQFF.

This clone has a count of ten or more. The chain's CDR3 is CASSQRPSYEQYF. The CDR3 DNA reads as TGTGCCAGCAGCCAAAGGCCCTCCTACGAGCAGTACTTC. This chain joins TRBV3-1 and TRBJ2-7; D unresolved. The CDR3 loop spans 13 amino acids. V lost 2 bases, J lost 0 bases, and 5 bases lay in between. From germline, CDR1 is LGHDT and CDR2 YNNKEL (reference sequence).

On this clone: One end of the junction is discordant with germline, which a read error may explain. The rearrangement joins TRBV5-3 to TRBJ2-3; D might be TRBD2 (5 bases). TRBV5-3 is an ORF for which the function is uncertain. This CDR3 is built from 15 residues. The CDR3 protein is CASSLFTRVPDTQYF. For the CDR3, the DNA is TGTGCCAGTAGCTTGTTTACTAGAGTGCCTGATACGCAGTATTTT.

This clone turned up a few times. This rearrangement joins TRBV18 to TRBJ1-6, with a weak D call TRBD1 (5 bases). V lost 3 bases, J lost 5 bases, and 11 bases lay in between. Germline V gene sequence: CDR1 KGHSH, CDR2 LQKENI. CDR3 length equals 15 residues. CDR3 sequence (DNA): TGTGCCAGCTCACCTCTTCAGGGAGATAATTCACCCCTCCACTTT. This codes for CASSPLQGDNSPLHF.

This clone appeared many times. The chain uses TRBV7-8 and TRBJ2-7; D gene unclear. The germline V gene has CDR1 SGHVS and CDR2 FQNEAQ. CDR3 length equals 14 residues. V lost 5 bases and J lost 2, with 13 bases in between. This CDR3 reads CASSPLGSTYEQYF. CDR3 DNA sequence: TGTGCCAGCAGCCCGCTAGGGTCAACCTACGAGCAGTACTTC.

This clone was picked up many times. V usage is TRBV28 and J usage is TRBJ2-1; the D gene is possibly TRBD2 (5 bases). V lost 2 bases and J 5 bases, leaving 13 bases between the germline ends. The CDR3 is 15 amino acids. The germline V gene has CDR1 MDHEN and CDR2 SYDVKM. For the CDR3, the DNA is TGTGCCAGCAGTTTAGTGAGGGAGTACAACAATGAGCAGTTCTTC. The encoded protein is CASSLVREYNNEQFF.

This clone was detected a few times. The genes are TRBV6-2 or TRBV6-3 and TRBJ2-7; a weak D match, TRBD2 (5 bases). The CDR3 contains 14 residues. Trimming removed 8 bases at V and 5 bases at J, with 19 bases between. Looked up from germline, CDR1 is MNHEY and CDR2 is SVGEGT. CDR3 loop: CASSERSGPNEQYF. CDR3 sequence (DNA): TGTGCCAGCTCGGAGCGGTCTGGCCCCAACGAGCAGTACTTC.

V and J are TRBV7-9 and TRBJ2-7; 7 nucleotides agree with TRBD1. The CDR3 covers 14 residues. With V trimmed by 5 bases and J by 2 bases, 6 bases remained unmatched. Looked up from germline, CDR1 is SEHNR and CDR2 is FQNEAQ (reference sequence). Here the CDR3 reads CASSRQGRAYEQYF. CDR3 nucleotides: TGTGCCAGCAGCCGACAGGGCCGAGCCTACGAGCAGTACTTC.

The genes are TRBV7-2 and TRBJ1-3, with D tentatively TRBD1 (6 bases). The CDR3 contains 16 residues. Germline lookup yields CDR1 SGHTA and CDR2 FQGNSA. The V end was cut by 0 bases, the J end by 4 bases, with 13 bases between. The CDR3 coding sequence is TGTGCCAGCAGCTTAGCAGGGGCAGGGGCCGGAAACACCATATATTTT. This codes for CASSLAGAGAGNTIYF.

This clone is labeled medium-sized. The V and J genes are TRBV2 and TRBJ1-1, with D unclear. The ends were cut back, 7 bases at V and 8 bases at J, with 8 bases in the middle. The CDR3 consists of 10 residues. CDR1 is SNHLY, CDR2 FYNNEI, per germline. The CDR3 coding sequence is TGTGCCAGCATATTACACGAAGCTTTCTTT. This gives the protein CASILHEAFF.

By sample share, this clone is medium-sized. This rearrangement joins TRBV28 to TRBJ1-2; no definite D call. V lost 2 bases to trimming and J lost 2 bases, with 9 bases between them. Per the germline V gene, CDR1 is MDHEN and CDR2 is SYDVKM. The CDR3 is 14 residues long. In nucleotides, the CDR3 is TGTGCCAGCAGTTTAATGGCAGTGAACTATGGCTACACCTTC. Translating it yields CASSLMAVNYGYTF.

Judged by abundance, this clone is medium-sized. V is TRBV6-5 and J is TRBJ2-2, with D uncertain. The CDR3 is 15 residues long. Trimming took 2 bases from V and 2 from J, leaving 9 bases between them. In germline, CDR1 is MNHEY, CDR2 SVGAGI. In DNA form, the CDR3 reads TGTGCCAGCAGTTACAATCCGGACAACACCGGGGAGCTGTTTTTT. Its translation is CASSYNPDNTGELFF.

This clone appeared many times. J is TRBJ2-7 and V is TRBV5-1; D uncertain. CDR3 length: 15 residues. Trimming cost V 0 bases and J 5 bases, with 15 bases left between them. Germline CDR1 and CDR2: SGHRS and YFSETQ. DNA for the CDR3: TGCGCCAGCAGCTTGGGTCAGGTCCTCCGGGACGAGCAGTACTTC. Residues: CASSLGQVLRDEQYF.

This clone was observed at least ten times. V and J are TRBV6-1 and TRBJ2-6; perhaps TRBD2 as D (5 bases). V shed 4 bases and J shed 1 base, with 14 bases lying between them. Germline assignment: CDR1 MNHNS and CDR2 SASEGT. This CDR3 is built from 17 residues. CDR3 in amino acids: CASSGVASASGANVLTF. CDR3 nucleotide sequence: TGTGCCAGCAGTGGGGTAGCGTCCGCTTCTGGGGCCAACGTCCTGACTTTC.